Shown below are 20 T cell receptor beta chains from a single sample sequenced in a study of T cell responses to AZD1222 COVID-19 vaccine. Only in-frame clones appear in the TCRdb table, and some are missing; sequencing was by immunoSEQ multiplex PCR. In the table there are about 140,000 clones, around nine tenths of which are singletons. The sample consisted of peripheral blood, taken on day 0 of AZD1222 vaccination. The source of these receptors is an adult in good health.

The CDR3 here is CASSVGVSSGAQETQYF. CDR3 in DNA: TGTGCCAGCAGCGTAGGCGTGTCTAGCGGGGCCCAAGAGACCCAGTACTTC. This chain links TRBV9 with TRBJ2-5; 9 bases agree with TRBD2. The germline V gene encodes CDR1 SGDLS and CDR2 YYNGEE. The V segment lost 0 bases and the J segment 1 base; nucleotides outside the gene matches: 7. The CDR3 contains 17 residues. The full variable domain, in which reference TRBV9 and TRBJ2-5 provide the parts outside the CDR3, is DSGVTQTPKHLITATGQRVTLRCSPRSGDLSVYWYQQSLDQGLQFLIQYYNGEERAKGNILERFSAQQFPDLHSELNLSSLELGDSALYFCASSVGVSSGAQETQYFGPGTRLLVL.

The chain carries TRBV4-1 and TRBJ1-4; D is perhaps TRBD1 (5 bases). CDR1 and CDR2 (germline): MGHRA, YSYEKL. This CDR3 contains 18 residues. The V end lost 0 bases, the J end lost 2 bases, and 16 bases lay between the germline ends. Here the CDR3 reads CASSQEFMGGVTNEKLFF. CDR3 DNA sequence: TGCGCCAGCAGCCAAGAATTTATGGGGGGGGTGACTAATGAAAAACTGTTTTTT.

This chain connects TRBV10-3 to TRBJ2-5; D remains ambiguous. Between the trimmed V and J ends, which lost 0 bases and 5 bases, there was a span of 10 bases. CDR3 length: 14 residues. Germline loops: CDR1 ENHRY, CDR2 SYGVKD. The CDR3 bases are TGTGCCATCAGTGAGTCGTTAGGTGAGGAGACCCAGTACTTC. Translating gives CAISESLGEETQYF.

This clone was seen a single time. The chain is built from TRBV3-1 (or the pseudogene TRBV3-2) and TRBJ1-2, with 11 bases lining up with TRBD1. Germline V gene sequence: CDR1 LGHDT, CDR2 YNNKEL (reference sequence). The CDR3 is made up of 14 amino acids. Losses at the gene ends were 4 bases for V and 8 bases for J; bases not matched to a gene: 6. This CDR3 reads CASSPRTGGLGYTF. CDR3 DNA: TGTGCCAGCAGCCCCCGGACAGGGGGCTTGGGCTACACCTTC.

The chain links TRBV5-1 to TRBJ1-1; D gene uncertain. The CDR3 is 15 residues long. Germline CDR1 reads SGHRS; CDR2 reads YFSETQ. Trimming took 2 bases from V and 0 from J, leaving 11 bases between them. The DNA of the CDR3 is TGCGCCAGCAGCTTAAGGGCAGACATGAACACTGAAGCTTTCTTT. This translates into CASSLRADMNTEAFF.

The J gene is TRBJ2-1, the V gene TRBV13; 13 bases match TRBD2. Germline CDR1 is PRHDT and CDR2 is FYEKMQ (reference sequence). This CDR3 region has 16 residues. The V segment lost 3 bases and the J segment 5 bases; nucleotides outside the gene matches: 4. CDR3 coding DNA: TGTGCCAGCAGCTTGGTTGGGACTAGCGGGGACAATGAGCAGTTCTTC. Its protein product is CASSLVGTSGDNEQFF.

The chain is built from TRBV3-1 (or the pseudogene TRBV3-2) and TRBJ2-1, with TRBD2 as a possible D gene (6 bases). Germline V gene data show CDR1 as LGHDT and CDR2 as YNNKEL (reference sequence). Trimming took 4 bases from V and 8 from J, leaving 15 bases between them. The CDR3 runs to 14 residues. CDR3 bases: TGTGCCAGCAGCCCGTCTGACGGGGGAGATGAGCAGTTCTTC. It encodes CASSPSDGGDEQFF.

The V call is TRBV5-1, the J call TRBJ2-3; D is possibly TRBD2 (5 bases). The germline V and J ends were trimmed by 1 base and 0 bases, with 9 bases remaining between them. This CDR3 has 15 residues. CDR1 SGHRS and CDR2 YFSETQ come from the germline V gene. CDR3 sequence reads: CASSLIGESTDTQYF. In DNA, the CDR3 is TGCGCCAGCAGCTTGATTGGGGAGAGCACAGATACGCAGTATTTT. The complete variable domain, with remaining parts taken from reference TRBV5-1 and TRBJ2-3, reads KAGVTQTPRYLIKTRGQQVTLSCSPISGHRSVSWYQQTPGQGLQFLFEYFSETQRNKGNFPGRFSGRQFSNSRSEMNVSTLELGDSALYLCASSLIGESTDTQYFGPGTRLTVL.

The chain uses TRBV7-8 and TRBJ1-5, with D hard to call. Trimming cost V 3 bases and J 1 base, with 10 bases left between them. The CDR3 sequence is 15 residues long. Per the germline V gene, CDR1 is SGHVS and CDR2 is FQNEAQ. Here the CDR3 DNA reads TGTGCCAGCAGCTTCTCGAGGGAGAGCAATCAGCCCCAGCATTTT. Encoded protein: CASSFSRESNQPQHF.

The V call is TRBV11-2, the J call TRBJ1-5; D unresolved. The CDR3 spans 14 residues. The germline V and J ends were trimmed by 5 bases and 3 bases, with 11 bases remaining between them. CDR1 is SGHAT, CDR2 FQNNGV, per germline. The DNA of the CDR3 is TGTGCCAGCAGCCACTTACCGTCCAATCAGCCCCAGCATTTT. Amino acid sequence: CASSHLPSNQPQHF.

This chain joins TRBV29-1 and TRBJ1-4, with D possibly TRBD1 on 6 matching bases. The CDR3 covers 13 residues. Germline V gene lookup returns CDR1 SQVTM and CDR2 ANQGSEA. V shed 5 bases and J shed 5 bases, with 12 bases lying between them. The DNA of the CDR3 is TGCAGCGTTTCCGGGACACAGAATGAAAAACTGTTTTTT. This translates into CSVSGTQNEKLFF. Based on the CDR3 plus reference TRBV29-1 and TRBJ1-4, the full variable domain is SAVISQKPSRDICQRGTSLTIQCQVDSQVTMMFWYRQQPGQSLTLIATANQGSEATYESGFVIDKFPISRPNLTFSTLTVSNMSPEDSSIYLCSVSGTQNEKLFFGSGTQLSVL.

The CDR3 nucleotides are TGTGCCAGCACTGTAGGGGGGAACACTGAAGCTTTCTTT. Translating it yields CASTVGGNTEAFF. The V and J genes are TRBV2 and TRBJ1-1, with D possibly being TRBD1 (6 bases). This CDR3 is built from 13 residues. V dropped 7 bases and J dropped 1 base, with 10 bases sitting between them. From germline, CDR1 is SNHLY and CDR2 FYNNEI.

CDR3 sequence reads: CASSVGRGQPQHF. The CDR3 DNA reads TGTGCCAGCAGTGTTGGCAGGGGTCAGCCCCAGCATTTT. The chain combines TRBV2 with TRBJ1-5; possible D gene TRBD1, 6 bases. The V and J ends lost 4 bases and 6 bases respectively, with 10 bases between them. The CDR3 runs 13 residues. CDR1 SNHLY and CDR2 FYNNEI come from the germline V gene.

V is TRBV20-1 and J is TRBJ1-5; D ambiguous. The CDR3 is made up of 14 amino acids. Trimming cost V 3 bases and J 1 base, with 10 bases left between them. The germline gives CDR1 DFQATT, CDR2 SNEGSKA (reference sequence). CDR3 amino acids: CSASGVGSNQPQHF. Written as DNA, the CDR3 is TGCAGTGCTAGTGGGGTGGGGAGCAATCAGCCCCAGCATTTT.

V and J are TRBV19 and TRBJ2-1; 11 bases align to TRBD2. Germline-derived CDR1 and CDR2 are LNHDA and SQIVND (reference sequence). V shed 5 bases and J 3 bases; nucleotides not matched to a gene: 6. CDR3 length: 16 amino acids. The CDR3 is CASSAGTSGYYNEQFF. The CDR3 DNA follows: TGTGCCAGTAGTGCCGGGACTAGCGGATACTACAATGAGCAGTTCTTC.

This sequence joins TRBV24-1 and TRBJ1-5; 10 bases fit TRBD1. After removal of 3 bases from V and 3 bases from J, the junction contained 4 bases not matched to a gene. Germline V gene sequence: CDR1 KGHDR, CDR2 SFDVKD. The CDR3 is made up of 16 amino acids. CDR3 DNA sequence: TGTGCCACCAGTGATGGCGGGACAGGGGACAATCAGCCCCAGCATTTT. Its protein product is CATSDGGTGDNQPQHF.

In its sample, this clone was seen once. This chain links TRBV11-1 with TRBJ2-5, with D perhaps being TRBD1 or TRBD2 (5 bases each). V lost 4 bases and J 1 base, leaving 16 bases between the germline ends. This CDR3 region has 16 residues. The V gene's germline CDR1 is SGHAT and CDR2 FQDESV (reference sequence). The CDR3 DNA follows: TGTGCCAGCAGCTACCCCAAAACAGGACTCCAAGAGACCCAGTACTTC. It codes for CASSYPKTGLQETQYF.

The chain employs TRBV12-3 or TRBV12-4 and TRBJ1-5, with TRBD1 as a possible D gene (5 bases). V was cut by 6 bases and J by 5 bases, with 11 bases left in between. This CDR3 comprises 13 residues. CDR3 in DNA: TGTGCCAGCAGATTGACAGAGGATCAGCCCCAGCATTTT. Translation gives CASRLTEDQPQHF.

The V and J genes are TRBV15 and TRBJ2-1; D call uncertain. The CDR3 runs 11 residues. V was clipped by 1 base and J by 7 bases, with 2 bases between them. Germline CDR1 is LNHNV and CDR2 is YYDKDF (reference sequence). The CDR3 nucleotides read TGTGCCACCAGCAGAGGGAATGAGCAGTTCTTC. Translation gives CATSRGNEQFF.

The chain has TRBV3-1 (or the pseudogene TRBV3-2) and TRBJ2-7; D not certain. Germline CDR1 and CDR2: LGHDT and YNNKEL (reference sequence). With 4 bases removed from V and 4 bases from J, the gap between germline ends came to 17 bases. The CDR3 runs to 15 residues. The CDR3: CASSLDVKRAYEQYF. For the CDR3, the DNA is TGTGCCAGCAGCCTTGACGTGAAAAGGGCGTACGAGCAGTACTTC.